This section outlines one TCR beta chain sequence together with its context. Its matching antigen is unknown. The sample comes from a study of cytomegalovirus exposure and HLA in healthy donors. General study findings and limits: Sequencing artifact likely explains a cluster of highly shared sequence variants. An apparent linkage of common viral pathogens to several of the most significant clusters emerged in a later analysis. About 87% or about 30% of the time was how often most TCR beta V segments were productive, according to an earlier analysis. The classifier reportedly diagnosed cytomegalovirus status with high sensitivity and specificity.

A multiplex PCR was run with 60 Vbeta primers and 13 Jbeta primers. The method was immunoSEQ multiplex PCR; TCRdb's version includes in-frame clones alone and lacks a portion of them. This sample yields 65,000 or so clones, of which approximately 80% are seen a single time; less than 3.5% belongs to the top ten. Trimming left V 5 bases short and J 1 base short, with 8 bases between. This CDR3 is 13 amino acids long. Germline loops: CDR1 SGHTA, CDR2 FQGNSA. The genes are TRBV7-2 and TRBJ1-2, with D possibly being TRBD1 (6 bases). This receptor was obtained from a girl aged 10-17 years in good health and CMV-seropositive. The sample taken for sequencing was PBMCs. CDR3 sequence: CASSMDSNYGYTF. CDR3 DNA: TGTGCCAGCAGCATGGACAGTAACTATGGCTACACCTTC. The whole variable domain, filled in from reference TRBV7-2 and TRBJ1-2, reads GAGVSQSPSNKVTEKGKDVELRCDPISGHTALYWYRQSLGQGLEFLIYFQGNSAPDKSGLPSDRFSAERTGGSVSTLTIQRTQQEDSAVYLCASSMDSNYGYTFGSGTRLTVV.